The rows below give T cell receptor beta chains drawn from one sample of a study of tumor-infiltrating lymphocytes in primary liver carcinoma. One entry per CDR3 protein, called by TCRdb with MiXCR from the multiplex PCR reads. The table has approximately 110,000 distinct CDR3 sequences, roughly 69% seen once; the top ten hold approximately 10%. Source material: liver tumor tissue from sampling region 1. These receptors originate from a woman in her sixties or seventies with primary liver carcinoma and hepatitis B virus infection. The conserved cysteine and the conserved F or W are not part of the CDR3 here.

>TRBV29-1|11|TRBJ2-7
NALTGGAYERY
>TRBV24-1|12|TRBJ2-1
ATSGLAGRNEQF
>TRBV11-3|12|TRBJ1-2
DISAGQGMFGYT
>TRBV30|12|TRBJ1-3
AWRVGTGGNSIY
>TRBV11-2|12|TRBJ2-1
ASSLTSGNNEQF
>TRBV15|11|TRBJ2-7
ATSPGTPWVQY
>TRBV12-5|12|TRBJ2-7
ASGGTGGVYEQY
>TRBV5-4|12|TRBJ1-2
ASSPDSAYYGYT
>TRBV5-5|12|TRBJ2-1
ASSLWGPYNEQF
>TRBV7-9|14|TRBJ2-2
ASSLVISTVPRELF
>TRBV18|11|TRBJ2-5
ASPPRREETQY
>TRBV12-3/TRBV12-4|15|TRBJ2-3
ASSSGTSGRATDTQY
>TRBV5-1|13|TRBJ2-1
VSSLAASTYNEQL
>TRBV28|12|TRBJ1-4
TSSLDISNEKLF
>TRBV4-1|11|TRBJ2-5
ASRPGTGETQY
>TRBV1|16|TRBJ2-1
TSSLALSGGRAVDEQF
>TRBV5-5|12|TRBJ2-3
ASSLSVGPDTQY
>TRBV20-1|12|TRBJ1-6
SARDRPVNSPLH
>TRBV11-2|15|TRBJ2-3
ACSLAIGRRSKDTQY
>TRBV12-3/TRBV12-4|12|TRBJ1-1
VSSWEGGITEAF
>TRBV29-1|15|TRBJ2-1
CVVWLEGGLHYNEQF
>TRBV29-1|10|TRBJ1-1
SVEEGSTEAF
>TRBV28|11|TRBJ1-2
VSSFVGSHGYT
>TRBV5-1|12|TRBJ2-5
ASSLFSGQETQY
>TRBV10-3|11|TRBJ2-1
AISKTGENEQF
>TRBV14|13|TRBJ2-3
ASTQELGSTDTQY
>TRBV5-8|12|TRBJ2-4
ASLLRGTKNIQY
>TRBV11-2|16|TRBJ2-5
VSSLIGLAGGFQETQY